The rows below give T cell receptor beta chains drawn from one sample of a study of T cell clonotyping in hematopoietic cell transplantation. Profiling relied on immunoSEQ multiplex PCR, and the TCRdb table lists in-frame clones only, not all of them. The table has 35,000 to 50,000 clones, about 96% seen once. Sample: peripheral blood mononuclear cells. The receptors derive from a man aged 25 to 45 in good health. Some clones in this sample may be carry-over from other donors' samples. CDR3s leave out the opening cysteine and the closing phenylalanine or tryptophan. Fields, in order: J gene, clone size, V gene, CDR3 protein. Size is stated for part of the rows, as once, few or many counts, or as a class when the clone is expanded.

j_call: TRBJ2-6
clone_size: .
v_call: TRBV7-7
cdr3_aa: ASSLGPVAGANVLT

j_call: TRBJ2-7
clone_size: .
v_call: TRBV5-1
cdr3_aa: ASSWDRVYEQY

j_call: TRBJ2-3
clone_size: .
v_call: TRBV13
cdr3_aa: ASSLVLAGGRRDTQY

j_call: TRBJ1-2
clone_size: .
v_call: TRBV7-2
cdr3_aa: AGRTGGFYGYT

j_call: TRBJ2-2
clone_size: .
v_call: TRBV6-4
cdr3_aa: ASSEDATGELF

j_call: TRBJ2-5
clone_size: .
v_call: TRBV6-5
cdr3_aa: ASSYGRGAETQY

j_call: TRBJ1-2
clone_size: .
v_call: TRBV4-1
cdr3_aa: ASSHDRGGEGYT

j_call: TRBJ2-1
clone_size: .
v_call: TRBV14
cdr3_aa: ASSQVSSNEQF

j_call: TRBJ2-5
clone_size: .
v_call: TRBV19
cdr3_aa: ASSILAGGRETQY

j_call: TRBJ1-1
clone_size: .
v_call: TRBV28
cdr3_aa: ASSLRTGPEAF

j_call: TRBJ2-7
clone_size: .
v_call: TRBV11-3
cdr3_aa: ASSLALAGDYEQY

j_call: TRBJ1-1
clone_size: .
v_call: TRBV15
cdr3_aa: ATSRDRMNTEAF

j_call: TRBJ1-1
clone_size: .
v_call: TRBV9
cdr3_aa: ASSVGGRMGFTEAF

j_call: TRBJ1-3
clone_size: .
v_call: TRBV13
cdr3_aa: ASSLGTEISGNTIY

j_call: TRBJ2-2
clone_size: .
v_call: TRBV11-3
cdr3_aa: ASSLAPGELF

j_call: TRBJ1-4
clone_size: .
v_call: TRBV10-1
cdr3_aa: ASSDGTGITEKLF

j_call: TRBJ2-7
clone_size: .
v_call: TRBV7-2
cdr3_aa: ASSLDGNPGGYEQY

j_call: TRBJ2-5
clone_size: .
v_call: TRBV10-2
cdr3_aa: ASKGSGFETQY

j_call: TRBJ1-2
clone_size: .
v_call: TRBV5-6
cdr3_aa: ASRHTRDRGYGGYT

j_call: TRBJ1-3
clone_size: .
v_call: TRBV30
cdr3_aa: AWSFGGTASGNTIY

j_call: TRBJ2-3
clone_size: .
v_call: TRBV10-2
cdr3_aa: ASSASGSGTDTQY

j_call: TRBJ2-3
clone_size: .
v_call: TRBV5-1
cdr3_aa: ASSLRLAGATDTQY

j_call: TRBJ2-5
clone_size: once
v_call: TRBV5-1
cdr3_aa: ASSPQGLQETQY

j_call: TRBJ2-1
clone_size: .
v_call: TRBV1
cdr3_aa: TSSTHTTSGGRYHNEQF

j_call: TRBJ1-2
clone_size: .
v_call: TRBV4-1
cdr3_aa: ASSQVGTDYGYT

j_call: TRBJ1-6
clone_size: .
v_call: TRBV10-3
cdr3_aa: AISEGQGGNSPLH

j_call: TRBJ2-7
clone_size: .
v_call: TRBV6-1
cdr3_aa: ASSEPDRGLSYEQY

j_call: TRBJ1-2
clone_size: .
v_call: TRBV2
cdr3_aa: ASSVTQGQGSYGYT

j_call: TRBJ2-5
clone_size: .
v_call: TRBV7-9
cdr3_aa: ASGGSTGGETQY

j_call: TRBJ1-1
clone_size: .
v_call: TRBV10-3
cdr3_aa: AISQGANTEAF

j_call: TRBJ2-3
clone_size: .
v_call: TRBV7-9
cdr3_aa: ASTLAGGPTDTQY

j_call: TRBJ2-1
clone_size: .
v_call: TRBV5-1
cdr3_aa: ASSLDSSYNEQF

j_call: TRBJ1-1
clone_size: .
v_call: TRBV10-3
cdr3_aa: AISDLGGTEAF

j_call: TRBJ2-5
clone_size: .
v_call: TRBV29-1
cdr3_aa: SVGPVSQETQY

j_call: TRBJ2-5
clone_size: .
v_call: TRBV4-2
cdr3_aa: ASSQDGLATQQETQY

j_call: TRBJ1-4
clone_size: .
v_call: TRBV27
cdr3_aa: ASSPQGQGWANEKLF

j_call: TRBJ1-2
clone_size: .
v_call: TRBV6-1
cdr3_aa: ASTGTLGLYT

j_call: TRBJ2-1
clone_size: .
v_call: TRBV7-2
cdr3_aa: ASSPAAGAYNEQF

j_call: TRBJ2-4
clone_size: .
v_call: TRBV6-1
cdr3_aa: ASSDAGGYNIQY

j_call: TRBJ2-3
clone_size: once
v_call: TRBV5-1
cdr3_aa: ASSPGQGAPDTQY

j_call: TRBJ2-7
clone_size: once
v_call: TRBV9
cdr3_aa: ASSAQGGTYEQY

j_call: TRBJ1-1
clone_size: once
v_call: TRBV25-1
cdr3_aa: ASNGRATAEAF

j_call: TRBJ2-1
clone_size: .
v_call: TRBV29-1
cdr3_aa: SVVGGTRYNEQF

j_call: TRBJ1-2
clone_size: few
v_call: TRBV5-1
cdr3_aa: ASSLRTDYGYT

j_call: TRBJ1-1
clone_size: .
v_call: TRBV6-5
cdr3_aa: ASSYSGENTEAF

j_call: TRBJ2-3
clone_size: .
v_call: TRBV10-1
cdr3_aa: ASGPGTSGSTDTQY

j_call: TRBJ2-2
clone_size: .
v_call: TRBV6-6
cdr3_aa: ASSPLAGGAGELF

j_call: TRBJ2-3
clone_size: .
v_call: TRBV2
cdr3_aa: ASRRTSIPDTQY

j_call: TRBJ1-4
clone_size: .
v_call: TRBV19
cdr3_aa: ASKGAWGERKLF

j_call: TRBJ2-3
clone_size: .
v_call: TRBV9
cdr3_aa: ASSPRRADTQY

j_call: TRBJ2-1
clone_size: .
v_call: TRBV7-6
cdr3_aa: ASSLEASGLAETLSYNEQF

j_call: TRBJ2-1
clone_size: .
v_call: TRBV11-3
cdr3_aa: ASSLGGTGAHNEQF

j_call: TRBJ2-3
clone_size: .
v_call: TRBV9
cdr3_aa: ASSPGLVNTDTQY

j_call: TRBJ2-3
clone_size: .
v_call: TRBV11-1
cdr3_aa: ASSFASGGPELFDTQY

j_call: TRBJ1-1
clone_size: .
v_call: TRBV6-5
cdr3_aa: ASSYDRVNTEAF

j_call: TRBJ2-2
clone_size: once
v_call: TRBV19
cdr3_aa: ASSSPAGGPWTGELF

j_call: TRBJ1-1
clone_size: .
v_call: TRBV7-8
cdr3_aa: ASSPARVDTEAF